Listed below are T cell receptor beta chains from one sample, sequenced in a study of T cells in Graves' hyperthyroidism and ophthalmopathy. TCRdb itself ran the multiplex PCR reads through MiXCR, one entry per CDR3 protein. The repertoire holds roughly 700,000 distinct CDR3 sequences, with less than 15% as singletons. Sequencing used blood. The origin of the receptors is a woman under 30 with Graves' hyperthyroidism. Each CDR3 is given with its conserved first and last residue. A D gene is named only where the DNA matches it firmly. Clone size is not always given. Where it is, it says once, few, many or a class for expanded clones.

few	TRBV5-1	14	TRBD1	TRBJ2-1	TGCGCCAGCAGCTTCAGGGACAGGAGAAATGAGCAGTTCTTC	CASSFRDRRNEQFF
few	TRBV5-6	16	TRBD2	TRBJ2-1	TGTGCCAGCAGCTTTAGCGGGGCTAGCTCCTACAATGAGCAGTTCTTC	CASSFSGASSYNEQFF
many	TRBV12-3/TRBV12-4	13	NA	TRBJ2-1	TGTGCCAGCAGTTGGAGGTTTTACAATGAGCAGTTCTTC	CASSWRFYNEQFF
many	TRBV20-1	10	NA	TRBJ2-7	TGCAGTGTAGAGGGTCGCGAGCAGTACTTC	CSVEGREQYF
few	TRBV13	18	NA	TRBJ2-7	TGTGCCAGCAGCTCCCTGGGGGGCGGGAGTGGTCCCTCCTACGAGCAGTACTTC	CASSSLGGGSGPSYEQYF
many	TRBV13	13	NA	TRBJ2-7	TGTGCCAGCAGCTTAGACCGAGACGAGGAGCAGTACTTC	CASSLDRDEEQYF
many	TRBV18	11	NA	TRBJ2-5	TGTGCCAGCTCTCCACTAGAGACCCAGTACTTC	CASSPLETQYF
few	TRBV6-5	13	NA	TRBJ2-7	TGTGCCGGCAGTTCGGATAGCTCCTACGAGCAGTACTTC	CAGSSDSSYEQYF
few	TRBV12-5	11	NA	TRBJ2-7	TGTGCTAGTGGTTTTGGGGACGAGCAGTACTTC	CASGFGDEQYF
NA	TRBV29-1	13	NA	TRBJ2-1	TGCAGCGTTGGGGGAGGTGAAGGGCATGAGCAGTTCTTC	CSVGGGEGHEQFF
many	TRBV27	16	NA	TRBJ2-7	TGTGCCAGCAGTGCGTTCACGGGGGACAGCTCCTACGAGCAGTACTTC	CASSAFTGDSSYEQYF
few	TRBV19	17	TRBD2	TRBJ2-2	TGTGCCAGTAGCCCCGCGGGAGTCGGCGCGAACACCGGGGAGCTGTTTTTT	CASSPAGVGANTGELFF
many	TRBV7-2	13	NA	TRBJ1-2	TGTGCCAGCAGCCAACAACAGGGACCTGGCTACACCTTC	CASSQQQGPGYTF
many	TRBV7-9	15	TRBD1	TRBJ2-5	TGTGCCAGCAGCCGTCCGGGACAGCTTCAAGAGACCCAGTACTTC	CASSRPGQLQETQYF
many	TRBV12-3/TRBV12-4	11	NA	TRBJ2-1	TGTGCCAGCAGTTTGTTCAGGGAGCAGTTCTTC	CASSLFREQFF
few	TRBV29-1	12	NA	TRBJ1-4	TGCAGCGCCCTAGACTATGGTGAAAAACTGTTTTTT	CSALDYGEKLFF
NA	TRBV19	13	TRBD2	TRBJ2-1	TGTGCCAGTGGTCTGACTAGCGGGCCAAAGCAGTTCTTC	CASGLTSGPKQFF
many	TRBV28	14	NA	TRBJ2-1	TGTGCCAGCATCCAGGGACTTCCTCGCAATGAGCAGTTCTTC	CASIQGLPRNEQFF
many	TRBV12-3/TRBV12-4	18	NA	TRBJ2-6	TGTGCCAGCAGTTTAATTTCCGGACGTAACTCTGGGGCCAACGTCCTGACTTTC	CASSLISGRNSGANVLTF
many	TRBV20-1	19	TRBD2	TRBJ2-3	TGCAGTGCTAGGGGGGGTAGCGGGAATTGGGGACTCGGCACAGATACGCAGTATTTT	CSARGGSGNWGLGTDTQYF
many	TRBV4-1	16	NA	TRBJ2-5	TGCGCCAGCAGCCAAGATTGGAAGGCTCCTTGGGAGACCCAGTACTTC	CASSQDWKAPWETQYF
many	TRBV6-5	16	NA	TRBJ2-1	TGTGCCAGCAGTTACGGCCTAGAGAGTGCCTACAATGAGCAGTTCTTC	CASSYGLESAYNEQFF
NA	TRBV5-4	15	TRBD1	TRBJ1-1	TGTGCCAGCAGCTCCGGACAGGGACTGAACACTGAAGCTTTCTTT	CASSSGQGLNTEAFF
few	TRBV14	14	TRBD1	TRBJ2-7	TGTGCCAGCAGCGCCGGACAGGGGGGCTACGAGCAGTACTTC	CASSAGQGGYEQYF
few	TRBV6-1	16	NA	TRBJ2-2	TGTGCCAGCAGTCCCTGGACAACCGCGAACACCGGGGAGCTGTTTTTT	CASSPWTTANTGELFF
many	TRBV3-1	17	TRBD2	TRBJ2-3	TGTGCCAGCAGCCCCGGGACTAGCGGGAGGGCCGCGGATACGCAGTATTTT	CASSPGTSGRAADTQYF
NA	TRBV19	14	TRBD2	TRBJ2-1	TGTGCCAGTAGCCCGGGACTAGCGGGCATTGAGCAGTTCTTC	CASSPGLAGIEQFF
NA	TRBV13	15	NA	TRBJ2-7	TGTGCCAGCAGCTTAGCCCGGGTCCTACCTTACGAGCAGTACTTC	CASSLARVLPYEQYF
NA	TRBV2	19	NA	TRBJ2-5	TGTGCCAGCAGTGGGTTATCCTTTTGGGAGGAGTTCTCACAAGAGACCCAGTACTTC	CASSGLSFWEEFSQETQYF
NA	TRBV7-2	13	TRBD1	TRBJ2-2	TGTGCCAGCAGCGTCGGACAGGGGGAGAGACTGTTTTTT	CASSVGQGERLFF
NA	TRBV28	12	NA	TRBJ2-2	TGTGCCAGCAGTTTTCTGACCGGGGAGCTGTTTTTT	CASSFLTGELFF
NA	TRBV7-9	15	NA	TRBJ1-5	TGTGCCAGCAGCTTGGGGAGAACGGACAATCAGCCCCAGCATTTT	CASSLGRTDNQPQHF
many	TRBV7-9	17	NA	TRBJ2-7	TGTGCCAGCAGCTTCCGTGACTCGCCTCCGGGCGATTACGAGCAGTACTTC	CASSFRDSPPGDYEQYF
many	TRBV6-2/TRBV6-3	13	NA	TRBJ2-1	TGTGCCAGCAGTTACACGGATCGAACACTGCAGTTCTTC	CASSYTDRTLQFF
many	TRBV6-1	17	TRBD1	TRBJ1-1	TGTGCCAGCAGTTTCGCCGGGACAGGGGGTCGGAACACTGAAGCTTTCTTT	CASSFAGTGGRNTEAFF
NA	TRBV5-6	13	NA	TRBJ1-2	TGTGCCAGCAGCTTCGAGGAATTCTATGGCTACACCTTC	CASSFEEFYGYTF
many	TRBV2	14	NA	TRBJ2-2	TGTGCCAGGGAATCAGAGGCCAACACCGGGGAGCTGTTTTTT	CARESEANTGELFF
few	TRBV2	16	TRBD1	TRBJ1-4	TGTGCCAGCAGTGGGGGGGGACAGGACAAGAATGAAAAACTGTTTTTT	CASSGGGQDKNEKLFF
many	TRBV20-1	14	TRBD2	TRBJ2-1	TGCAGTGCTGGCGGGACTAGCGGGAGCATTGAGCAGTTCTTC	CSAGGTSGSIEQFF
few	TRBV19	15	NA	TRBJ2-1	TGTGCCAGTAGTATATCGCATAGCTCCTACAATGAGCAGTTCTTC	CASSISHSSYNEQFF
many	TRBV12-3/TRBV12-4	20	TRBD2	TRBJ2-6	TGTGCCAGCAGTAACCCGATCGGAAGCGGGGGGCCCTCTGGGGCCAACGTCCTGACTTTC	CASSNPIGSGGPSGANVLTF
NA	TRBV5-1	15	TRBD2	TRBJ2-1	TGCGCCAGCAGCTTGGTACTAGCGTCCGACAATGAGCAGTTCTTC	CASSLVLASDNEQFF
many	TRBV3-1	15	TRBD1	TRBJ2-7	TGTGCCAGCAGCCAAGTCGGCCAGGGGGCTGAGGAGCAGTACTTC	CASSQVGQGAEEQYF
few	TRBV20-1	17	TRBD2	TRBJ2-1	TGCAGTGCTAGACCTCTAGCGGGAGTCTCACATTACAATGAGCAGTTCTTC	CSARPLAGVSHYNEQFF
few	TRBV7-3	14	TRBD1	TRBJ2-7	TGTGCCAGCAGCCTGACAGGGGGTCTGTACGAGCAGTACTTC	CASSLTGGLYEQYF
few	TRBV7-9	16	TRBD1	TRBJ2-5	TGTGCCAGCAGCCCACGGGACAGGGGTACCCAAGAGACCCAGTACTTC	CASSPRDRGTQETQYF
NA	TRBV4-3	16	NA	TRBJ2-2	TGCGCCAGCAGCCAAGATACGGGGACCTACACCGGGGAGCTGTTTTTT	CASSQDTGTYTGELFF
few	TRBV18	15	NA	TRBJ2-3	TGTGCCAGCTCACTCCTTAGCGTCACCACAGATACGCAGTATTTT	CASSLLSVTTDTQYF
many	TRBV18	13	TRBD1	TRBJ2-1	TGTGCCAGCAGCCCGGGACAGTACAATGAGCAGTTCTTC	CASSPGQYNEQFF
NA	TRBV4-1	16	NA	TRBJ2-3	TGCGCCAGCAGCCAAGTACCGGGGGCGAGGTCAGATACGCAGTATTTT	CASSQVPGARSDTQYF
few	TRBV7-8	16	TRBD2	TRBJ2-2	TGTGCCAGCAGCTTAGCGGCGGGGGAAGACACCGGGGAGCTGTTTTTT	CASSLAAGEDTGELFF
NA	TRBV19	18	TRBD2	TRBJ2-1	TGTGCCAGTAGTATAGGGGGACTAGCGGGAGGGCCAAGGGATGAGCAGTTCTTC	CASSIGGLAGGPRDEQFF